One sample yielded the 6 T cell receptor beta chains listed below, sequenced in a study of shared clonotypes between healthy human individuals. Clones were read by immunoSEQ multiplex PCR, and TCRdb kept only the in-frame ones, dropping some. The table lists a few million clones, approximately 92% of them singletons, with over 0.12% in the top ten. Source material: naive CD4+ T cells sorted from blood. As to subset: CD45RA+ positively selected. These receptor sequences come from a man aged 18 to 35 in good health.

With regard to this clone: At one end the junction does not follow the germline gene, possibly because of a read error. The chain employs TRBV6-1 and TRBJ2-3, with a weak D call TRBD2 (5 bases). Germline lookup yields CDR1 MNHNS and CDR2 SASEGT. The CDR3 length is 11 residues. The CDR3 DNA sequence: TGTGCCAGCAGTGAATATCAGGACTTCCAGTTT. Protein product: CASSEYQDFQF.

This chain links TRBV9 with TRBJ2-2; 9 nucleotides agree with TRBD2. With V trimmed by 4 bases and J by 5 bases, 9 bases remained unmatched. CDR3 length equals 16 residues. The V gene's germline CDR1 is SGDLS and CDR2 YYNGEE. CDR3 sequence reads: CASSLLDLAGTGELFF. The CDR3 DNA sequence: TGTGCCAGCAGCCTTCTCGATCTAGCGGGAACCGGGGAGCTGTTTTTT.

V usage is TRBV29-1 and J usage is TRBJ1-3; D ambiguous. From germline, CDR1 is SQVTM and CDR2 ANQGSEA. The CDR3 has 13 amino acids. V lost 3 bases and J lost 1, with 7 bases in between. This CDR3 is CSVEGGSGNTIYF. Here the CDR3 DNA reads TGCAGCGTTGAGGGCGGATCTGGAAACACCATATATTTT.

V gene TRBV4-1 combines with J gene TRBJ2-1, with D hard to call. This CDR3 is 16 amino acids long. Germline assignment: CDR1 MGHRA and CDR2 YSYEKL. V lost 0 bases and J lost 1, with 10 bases in between. The CDR3 DNA reads as TGCGCCAGCAGCCAAGAGGCGACCTTTTCCTACAATGAGCAGTTCTTC. It translates to CASSQEATFSYNEQFF.

This chain joins TRBV6-6 and TRBJ2-2; a weak D match, TRBD1 (5 bases). CDR1 is MNHNY, CDR2 SVGAGI, per germline (reference sequence). The CDR3 runs to 12 residues. The ends were cut back, 5 bases at V and 8 bases at J, with 9 bases in the middle. The CDR3 bases are TGTGCCAGCAGTCACAGGTGGGGGGAGCTGTTTTTT. Translating it yields CASSHRWGELFF.

This chain links TRBV11-2 with TRBJ2-1; 10 nucleotides match TRBD2. The CDR3 runs to 16 residues. With V trimmed by 4 bases and J by 6 bases, 9 bases remained unmatched. Germline CDR1 is SGHAT and CDR2 is FQNNGV. CDR3 protein: CASSSVAGGLGNEQFF. The CDR3 DNA reads TGTGCCAGCAGCTCGGTAGCGGGGGGCCTTGGCAATGAGCAGTTCTTC.